One T cell receptor beta chain is described in this entry. Its target is not known. Germline V gene data show CDR1 as LNHNV and CDR2 as YYDKDF (reference sequence). The CDR3 consists of 14 residues. These data are taken from a study of human CD8 memory T cell subsets. Study findings and constraints: A similarly high level of diversity characterized stem-like memory and precursor exhausted T cells, unlike effector memory cells.

Libraries targeted TCR beta using 5' RACE with UMIs. One entry per CDR3 protein, without DNA, is what TCRdb gives after re-calling the 5' RACE reads. This sample's table has approximately 9,300 distinct CDR3 sequences. CCR7+ PD-1- TIGIT- CD8+ T cells were termed stem-like memory (TSTEM). Enriched by negative magnetic separation, total CD8+ T cells were obtained. Source material: CD8+ stem-like memory T cells (TSCM and TCM) sorted from PBMCs. The subset is: stem-like memory CD8 T cells (TSTEM), CCR7+ PD-1- TIGIT-. The J gene is TRBJ2-2, the V gene TRBV15. The TCR sequence derives from a human donor in good health. CDR3 sequence reads: CATSSGVETGELFF.